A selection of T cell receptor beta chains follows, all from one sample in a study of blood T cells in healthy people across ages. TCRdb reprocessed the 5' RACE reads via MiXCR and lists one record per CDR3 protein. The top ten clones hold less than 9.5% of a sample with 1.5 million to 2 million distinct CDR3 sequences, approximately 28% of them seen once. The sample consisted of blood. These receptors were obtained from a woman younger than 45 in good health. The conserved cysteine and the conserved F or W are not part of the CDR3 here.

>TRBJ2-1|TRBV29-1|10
SVGSVHNEQF
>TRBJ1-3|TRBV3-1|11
ASSQMRGDTIY
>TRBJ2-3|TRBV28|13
ASTWSGSPIPTQY
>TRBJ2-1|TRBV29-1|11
SARSNSNDEQF
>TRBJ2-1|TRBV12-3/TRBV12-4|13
ASRRDLPRDNEQF
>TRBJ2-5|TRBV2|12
ASSDRGGPETQY
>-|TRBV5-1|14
ASSPRVSGTSGEQY
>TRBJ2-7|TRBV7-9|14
ASSLPDREKIYEQY
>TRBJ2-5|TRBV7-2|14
ASSNWDPGRSETQY
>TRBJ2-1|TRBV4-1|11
ASSQGPSHEQF
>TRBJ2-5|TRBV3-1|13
ASSQEWSGSETQY
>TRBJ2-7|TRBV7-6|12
ASSSAGAVDEQY
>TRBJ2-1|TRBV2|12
ASIGGRGYNEQF
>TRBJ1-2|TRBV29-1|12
SVVKGAGNYGYT
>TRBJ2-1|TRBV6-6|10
ASSHPGQEQF
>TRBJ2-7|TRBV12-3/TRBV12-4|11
ASSPRDAYEQY
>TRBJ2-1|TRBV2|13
ASSTSGGEFNEQF
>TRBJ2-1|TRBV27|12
ANMWTPGGNEQF
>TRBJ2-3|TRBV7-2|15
TSRPRDLARQGVTQY
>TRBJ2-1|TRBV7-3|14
ASSLMASGLTGEQF
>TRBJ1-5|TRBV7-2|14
ASSLALFTGNQPQH
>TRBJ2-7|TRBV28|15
ASSPNSWTDHSYEQY
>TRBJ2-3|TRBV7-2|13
ASLALRSSTDTQY
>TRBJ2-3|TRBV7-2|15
ASSLVIRRRVPDTQY
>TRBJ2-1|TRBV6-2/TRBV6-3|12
ASSYTGQGGEQF
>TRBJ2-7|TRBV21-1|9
ASIHSYEQY
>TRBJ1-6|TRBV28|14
ASSTGQGAYNSPLH
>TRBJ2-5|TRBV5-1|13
ASSLTVLSSETQY
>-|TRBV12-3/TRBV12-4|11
ASSLTGGLEQY
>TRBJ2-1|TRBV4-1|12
ASSQIGEGNEQF
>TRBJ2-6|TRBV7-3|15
ASSPPGPSSGANVLT
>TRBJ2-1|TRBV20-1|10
RTGQGGREQF
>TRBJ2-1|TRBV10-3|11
AISGGAADEQF
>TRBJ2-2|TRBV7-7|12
ASSLIANTGELF
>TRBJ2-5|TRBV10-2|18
ASSGPSTSGTAHLKETQY
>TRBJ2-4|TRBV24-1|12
ATSEGNAKNIQY
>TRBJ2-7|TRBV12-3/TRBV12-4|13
ASSGTGLSSYEQY
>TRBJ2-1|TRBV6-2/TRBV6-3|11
ASSYRGQDEQF
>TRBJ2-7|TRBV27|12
ASSASDTSYEQY
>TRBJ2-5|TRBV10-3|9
AIRGGAEQY